This TCR beta chain comes out of a study of human T cells and chemical hapten exposure. Time point: pre-sensitization, week 0. Treatment defined: therapeutic diphenylcyclopropenone sensitization with weekly scalp DPC. This clonotype was detected only a few times. Antigen unknown. Unique molecular identifiers were affixed to discrete cDNA molecules within the library. One entry per CDR3 protein, called by TCRdb with MiXCR from the RACE reads. The sample lists fewer than 300,000 distinct CDR3 sequences; about 9% were seen once. This CDR3 is 15 amino acids long. Germline CDR1 is SNHLY and CDR2 is FYNNEI. Trimming shortened V by 5 bases and J by 2 bases, and 13 bases separated the two germline ends. Study-wide results and limits: Expanded TCRs clustered into significantly more large CDR3 similarity groups than controls, the analysis revealed.

The rearrangement uses TRBV2 and TRBJ2-4; tentative D call: TRBD2 (5 bases). This clonotype originated in a woman in her thirties or forties with alopecia areata. Some clones in this sample may be carry-over from other donors' samples. Sequences were derived from whole blood, sampled in connection with sensitization to the hapten diphenylcyclopropenone (DPC). In DNA, the CDR3 is TGTGCCAGCAGTTTTGACCGGGGTACCAAAAACATTCAGTACTTC. Its protein product is CASSFDRGTKNIQYF.